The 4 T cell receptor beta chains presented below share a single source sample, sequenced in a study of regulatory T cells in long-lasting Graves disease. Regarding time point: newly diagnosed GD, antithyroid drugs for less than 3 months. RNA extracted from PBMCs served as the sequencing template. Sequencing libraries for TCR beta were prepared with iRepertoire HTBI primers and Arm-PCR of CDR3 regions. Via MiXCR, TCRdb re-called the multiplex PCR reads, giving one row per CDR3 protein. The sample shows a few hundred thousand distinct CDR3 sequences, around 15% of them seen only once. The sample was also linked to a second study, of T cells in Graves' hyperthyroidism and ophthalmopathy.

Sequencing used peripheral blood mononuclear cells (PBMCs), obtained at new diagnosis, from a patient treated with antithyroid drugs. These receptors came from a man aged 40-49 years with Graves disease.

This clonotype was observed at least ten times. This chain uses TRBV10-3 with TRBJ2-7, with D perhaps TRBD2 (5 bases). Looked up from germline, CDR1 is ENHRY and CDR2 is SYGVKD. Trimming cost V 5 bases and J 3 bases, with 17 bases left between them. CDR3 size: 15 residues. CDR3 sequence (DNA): TGTGCCATCAGTAACTCCACGGCGGGCTACTACGAGCAGTACTTC. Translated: CAISNSTAGYYEQYF.

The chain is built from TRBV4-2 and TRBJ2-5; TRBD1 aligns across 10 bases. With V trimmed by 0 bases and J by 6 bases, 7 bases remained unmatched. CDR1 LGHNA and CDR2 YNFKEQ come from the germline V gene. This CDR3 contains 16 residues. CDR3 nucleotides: TGTGCCAGCAGCCAAGACCCGACAGGGGGCGAGCAGACCCAGTACTTC. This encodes CASSQDPTGGEQTQYF.

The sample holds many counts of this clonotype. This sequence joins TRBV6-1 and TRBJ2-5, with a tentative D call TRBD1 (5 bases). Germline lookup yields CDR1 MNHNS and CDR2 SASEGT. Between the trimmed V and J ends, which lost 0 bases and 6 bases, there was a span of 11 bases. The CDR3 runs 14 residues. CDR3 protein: CASSEALRVQTQYF. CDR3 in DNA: TGTGCCAGCAGTGAAGCGCTCAGGGTGCAGACCCAGTACTTC.

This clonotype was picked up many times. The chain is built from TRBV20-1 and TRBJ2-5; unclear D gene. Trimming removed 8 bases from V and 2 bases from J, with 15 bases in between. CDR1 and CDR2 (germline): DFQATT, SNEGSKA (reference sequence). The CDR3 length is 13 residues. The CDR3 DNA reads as TGCAGTTCCACCTACCAGCCACAAGAGACCCAGTACTTC. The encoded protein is CSSTYQPQETQYF.